A single T cell receptor beta chain is shown here with its context. The antigen is not known. The CDR3 is 14 amino acids. V trimming: 0 bases; J trimming: 3 bases; junction bases outside the gene matches: 0. The V gene's germline CDR1 is SGHRS and CDR2 YFSETQ. These data originate in a study of beta chain features in type 1 diabetes. All sorted populations exceeded 95% purity. The study's findings and limits: There was a moderate but significant shortening of TCRB CDR3s in all four CD4+ subsets of Type 1 diabetes patients. Shorter templates may be favored by PCR, equally so in patients and controls. Naive, central memory and regulatory TCRB repertoires appeared more similar among patients than healthy donors.

TCRB transcripts that were expressed got sequenced, as all of the isolated RNA had been reverse transcribed. Produced via immunoSEQ multiplex PCR; TCRdb's table is partial and in-frame only. In the table there are under 200,000 clones, approximately 8.1% of which are singletons. The clonotype comes from a man younger than 35 in good health. The chain employs TRBV5-1 and TRBJ1-1; 9 bases are a match to TRBD1. Sequences were obtained from central memory CD4+ T cells from blood. The CDR3 sequence is CASSLGTGDTEAFF. The CDR3 DNA reads TGCGCCAGCAGCTTGGGGACAGGGGACACTGAAGCTTTCTTT.